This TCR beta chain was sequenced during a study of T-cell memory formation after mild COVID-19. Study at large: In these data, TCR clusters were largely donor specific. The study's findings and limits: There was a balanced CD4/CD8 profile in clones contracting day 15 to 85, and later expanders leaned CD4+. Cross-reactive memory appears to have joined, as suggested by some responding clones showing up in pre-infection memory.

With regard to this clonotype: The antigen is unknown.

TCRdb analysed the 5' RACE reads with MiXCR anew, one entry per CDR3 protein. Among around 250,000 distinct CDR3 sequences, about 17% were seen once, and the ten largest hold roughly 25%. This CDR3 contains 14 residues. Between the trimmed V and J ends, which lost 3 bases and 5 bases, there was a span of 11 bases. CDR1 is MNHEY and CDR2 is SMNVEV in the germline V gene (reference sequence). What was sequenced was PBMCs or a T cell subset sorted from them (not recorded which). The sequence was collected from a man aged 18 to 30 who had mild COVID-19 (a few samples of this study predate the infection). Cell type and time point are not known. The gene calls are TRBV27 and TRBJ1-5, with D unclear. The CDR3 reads CASSLLGPHQPQHF. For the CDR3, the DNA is TGTGCCAGCAGTTTGTTAGGCCCCCATCAGCCCCAGCATTTT.